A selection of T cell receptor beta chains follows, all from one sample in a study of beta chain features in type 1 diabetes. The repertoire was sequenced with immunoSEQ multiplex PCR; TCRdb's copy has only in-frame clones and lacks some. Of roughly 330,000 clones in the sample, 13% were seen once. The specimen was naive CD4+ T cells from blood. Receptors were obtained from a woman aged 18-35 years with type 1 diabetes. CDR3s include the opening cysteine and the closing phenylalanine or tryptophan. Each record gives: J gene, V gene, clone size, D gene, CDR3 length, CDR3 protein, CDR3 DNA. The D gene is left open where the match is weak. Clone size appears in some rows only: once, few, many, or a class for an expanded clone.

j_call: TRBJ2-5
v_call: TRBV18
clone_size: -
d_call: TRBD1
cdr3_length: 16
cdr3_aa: CASSPSAGTGIETQYF
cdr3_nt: TGTGCCAGCTCACCGTCAGCCGGGACAGGGATAGAGACCCAGTACTTC

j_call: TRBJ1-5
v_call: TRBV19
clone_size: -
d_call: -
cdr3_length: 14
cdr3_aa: CASSIRREIQPQHF
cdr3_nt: TGTGCCAGTAGTATACGGCGGGAGATCCAGCCCCAGCATTTT

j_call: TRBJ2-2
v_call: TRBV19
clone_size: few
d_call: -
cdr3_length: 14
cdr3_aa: CASSNRANTGELFF
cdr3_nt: TGTGCCAGTAGTAACAGGGCGAACACCGGGGAGCTGTTTTTT

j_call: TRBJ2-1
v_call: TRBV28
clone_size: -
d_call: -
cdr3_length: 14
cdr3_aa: CASSSGGSLDEQFF
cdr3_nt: TGTGCCAGCAGTTCTGGGGGCAGCTTGGATGAGCAGTTCTTC

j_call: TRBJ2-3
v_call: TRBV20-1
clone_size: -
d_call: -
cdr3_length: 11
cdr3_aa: CSAAAADTQYF
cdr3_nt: TGCAGTGCCGCGGCAGCAGATACGCAGTATTTT

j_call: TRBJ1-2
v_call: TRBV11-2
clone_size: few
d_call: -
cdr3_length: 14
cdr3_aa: CASSWGGSNYGYTF
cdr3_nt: TGTGCCAGCAGCTGGGGGGGATCGAACTATGGCTACACCTTC

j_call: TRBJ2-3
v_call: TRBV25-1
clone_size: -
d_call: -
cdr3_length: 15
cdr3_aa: CASSPGGTRTDTQYF
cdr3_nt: TGTGCCAGCAGTCCGGGCGGGACTCGCACAGATACGCAGTATTTT

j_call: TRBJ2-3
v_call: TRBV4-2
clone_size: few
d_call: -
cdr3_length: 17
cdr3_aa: CASSLTWGDLRTDTQYF
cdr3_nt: TGTGCCAGCAGCCTTACATGGGGAGATCTACGCACAGATACGCAGTATTTT

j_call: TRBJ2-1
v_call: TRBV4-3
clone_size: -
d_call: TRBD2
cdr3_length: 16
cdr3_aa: CASSQERWLAVGEQFF
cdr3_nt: TGCGCCAGCAGCCAAGAGCGTTGGCTAGCGGTGGGTGAGCAGTTCTTC

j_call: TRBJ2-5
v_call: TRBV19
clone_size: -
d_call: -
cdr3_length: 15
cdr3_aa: CASSHGGRGEETQYF
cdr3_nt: TGTGCCAGTAGCCATGGGGGGAGAGGGGAAGAGACCCAGTACTTC

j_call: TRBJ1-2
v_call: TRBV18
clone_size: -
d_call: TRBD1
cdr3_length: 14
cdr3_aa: CASSPTGQGDGYTF
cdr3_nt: TGTGCCAGCTCACCGACTGGACAGGGCGATGGCTACACCTTC

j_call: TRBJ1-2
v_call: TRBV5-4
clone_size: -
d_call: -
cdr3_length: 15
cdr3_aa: CASSPSFLGGDGYTF
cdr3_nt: TGTGCCAGCAGCCCCAGTTTTCTAGGCGGGGATGGCTACACCTTC

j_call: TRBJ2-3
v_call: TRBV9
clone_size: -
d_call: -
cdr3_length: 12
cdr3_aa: CASSVSEDTQYF
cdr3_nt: TGTGCCAGCAGCGTATCTGAGGATACGCAGTATTTT

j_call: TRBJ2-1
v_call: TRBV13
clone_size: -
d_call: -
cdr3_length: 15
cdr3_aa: CASSSLTGDTNEQFF
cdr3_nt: TGTGCCAGCAGCTCCTTGACGGGAGATACGAATGAGCAGTTCTTC

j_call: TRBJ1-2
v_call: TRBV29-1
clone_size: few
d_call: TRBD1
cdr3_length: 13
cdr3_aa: CSVEQQGAYGYTF
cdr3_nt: TGCAGCGTTGAGCAACAGGGGGCATATGGCTACACCTTC

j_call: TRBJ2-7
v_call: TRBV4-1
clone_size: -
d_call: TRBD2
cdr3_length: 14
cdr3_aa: CASSPSSGSGEQYF
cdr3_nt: TGCGCCAGCAGCCCATCTAGCGGGAGCGGTGAGCAGTACTTC

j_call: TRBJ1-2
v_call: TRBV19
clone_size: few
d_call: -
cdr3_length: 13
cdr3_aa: CASSPVPSYGYTF
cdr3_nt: TGTGCCAGTAGTCCCGTTCCCAGCTATGGCTACACCTTC

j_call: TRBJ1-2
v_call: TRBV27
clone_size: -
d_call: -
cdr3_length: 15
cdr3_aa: CASSPSRQAHYGYTF
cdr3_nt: TGTGCCAGCAGTCCTAGTAGACAGGCCCACTATGGCTACACCTTC

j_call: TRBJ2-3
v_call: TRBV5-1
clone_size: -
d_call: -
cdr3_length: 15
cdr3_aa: CASSLGGPSTDTQYF
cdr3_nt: TGCGCCAGCAGCTTGGGTGGGCCCAGCACAGATACGCAGTATTTT

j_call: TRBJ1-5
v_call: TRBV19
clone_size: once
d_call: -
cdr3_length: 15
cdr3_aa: CASSRNSYSNQPQHF
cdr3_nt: TGTGCCAGTAGTAGAAACAGCTATAGCAATCAGCCCCAGCATTTT

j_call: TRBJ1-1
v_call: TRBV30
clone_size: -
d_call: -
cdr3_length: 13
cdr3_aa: CAWTPQWNTEAFF
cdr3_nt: TGTGCCTGGACTCCCCAGTGGAACACTGAAGCTTTCTTT

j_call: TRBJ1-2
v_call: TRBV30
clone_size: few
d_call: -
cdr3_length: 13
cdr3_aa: CAWKEGQYYGYTF
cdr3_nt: TGTGCCTGGAAAGAGGGTCAGTACTATGGCTACACCTTC

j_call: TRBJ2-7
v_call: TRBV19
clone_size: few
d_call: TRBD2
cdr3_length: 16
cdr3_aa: CASSIGGGRPHYEQYF
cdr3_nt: TGTGCCAGTAGTATAGGAGGCGGGAGGCCTCACTACGAGCAGTACTTC

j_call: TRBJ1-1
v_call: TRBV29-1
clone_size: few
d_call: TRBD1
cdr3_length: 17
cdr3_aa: CSVSPRWDRAVNTEAFF
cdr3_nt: TGCAGCGTCTCTCCCCGGTGGGACAGGGCCGTGAACACTGAAGCTTTCTTT

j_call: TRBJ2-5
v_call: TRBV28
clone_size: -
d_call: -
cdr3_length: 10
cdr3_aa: CASGRETQYF
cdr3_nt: TGTGCCAGCGGCCGCGAGACCCAGTACTTC

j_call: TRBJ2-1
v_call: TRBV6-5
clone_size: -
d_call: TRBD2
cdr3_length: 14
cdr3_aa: CATSSGSLGNEQFF
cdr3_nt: TGTGCCACCTCTAGCGGGAGCTTAGGCAATGAGCAGTTCTTC

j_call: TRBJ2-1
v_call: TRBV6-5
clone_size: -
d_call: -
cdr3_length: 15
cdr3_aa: CASMKEGSSYNEQFF
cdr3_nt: TGTGCCAGCATGAAGGAGGGGAGCTCCTACAATGAGCAGTTCTTC

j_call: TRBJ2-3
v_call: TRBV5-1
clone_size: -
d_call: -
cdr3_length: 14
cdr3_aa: CASSSPEGVDTQYF
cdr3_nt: TGCGCCAGCAGCAGCCCCGAAGGGGTGGATACGCAGTATTTT

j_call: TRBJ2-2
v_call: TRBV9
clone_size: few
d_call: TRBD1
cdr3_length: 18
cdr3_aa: CASSVGGLGQGSTGELFF
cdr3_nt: TGTGCCAGCAGCGTAGGTGGGTTGGGACAGGGAAGCACCGGGGAGCTGTTTTTT

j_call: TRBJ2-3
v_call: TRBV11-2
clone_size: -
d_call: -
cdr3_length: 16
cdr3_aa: CASSLGGQRSTDTQYF
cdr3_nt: TGTGCCAGCAGCTTAGGGGGGCAGCGCAGCACAGATACGCAGTATTTT

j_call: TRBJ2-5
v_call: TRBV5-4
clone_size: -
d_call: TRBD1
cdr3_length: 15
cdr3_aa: CASSLGQGVFETQYF
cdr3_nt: TGTGCCAGCAGCTTGGGACAGGGGGTTTTCGAGACCCAGTACTTC

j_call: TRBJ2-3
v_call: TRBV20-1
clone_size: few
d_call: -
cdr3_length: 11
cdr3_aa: CSASVADTQYF
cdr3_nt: TGCAGTGCTAGCGTAGCCGATACGCAGTATTTT

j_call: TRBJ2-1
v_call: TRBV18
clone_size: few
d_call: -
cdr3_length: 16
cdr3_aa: CASSPQLDSRYNEQFF
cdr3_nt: TGTGCCAGCTCACCACAACTGGACAGCCGGTACAATGAGCAGTTCTTC

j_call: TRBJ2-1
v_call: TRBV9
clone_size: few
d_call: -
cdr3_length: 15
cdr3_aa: CASSVAPGTGNEQFF
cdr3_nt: TGTGCCAGCAGCGTAGCTCCGGGAACGGGGAATGAGCAGTTCTTC

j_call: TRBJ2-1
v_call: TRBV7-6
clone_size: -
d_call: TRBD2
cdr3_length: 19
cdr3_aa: CASSHDPGTSASSYNEQFF
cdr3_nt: TGTGCCAGCAGCCATGACCCCGGGACTAGCGCCAGCTCCTACAATGAGCAGTTCTTC

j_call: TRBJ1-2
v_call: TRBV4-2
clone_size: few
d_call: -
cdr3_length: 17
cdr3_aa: CASSQRQGPTLLGGYTF
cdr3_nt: TGTGCCAGCAGCCAACGACAAGGCCCGACCCTCCTTGGAGGCTACACCTTC

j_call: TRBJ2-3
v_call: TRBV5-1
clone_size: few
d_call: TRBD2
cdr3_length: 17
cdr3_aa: CASSPAGSGRTTDTQYF
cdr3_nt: TGCGCCAGCAGCCCGGCAGGGAGCGGGAGGACCACAGATACGCAGTATTTT

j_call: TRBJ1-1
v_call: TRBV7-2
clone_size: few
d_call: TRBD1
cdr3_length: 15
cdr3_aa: CASSSHAGGRTEAFF
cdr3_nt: TGTGCCAGCAGCTCCCACGCAGGGGGTCGAACTGAAGCTTTCTTT

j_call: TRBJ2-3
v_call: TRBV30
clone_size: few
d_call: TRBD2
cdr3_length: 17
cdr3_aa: CAWEGGTSGTGADTQYF
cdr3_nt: TGTGCCTGGGAAGGAGGGACTAGCGGGACGGGAGCAGATACGCAGTATTTT

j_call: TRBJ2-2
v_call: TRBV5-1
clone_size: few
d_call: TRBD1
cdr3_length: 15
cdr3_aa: CASSSGTGYPGELFF
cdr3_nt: TGCGCCAGCAGCTCCGGGACAGGGTACCCCGGGGAGCTGTTTTTT

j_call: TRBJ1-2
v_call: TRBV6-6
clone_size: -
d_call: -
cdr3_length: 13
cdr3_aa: CASSFQGNYGYTF
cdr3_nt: TGTGCCAGCAGTTTTCAGGGGAACTATGGCTACACCTTC

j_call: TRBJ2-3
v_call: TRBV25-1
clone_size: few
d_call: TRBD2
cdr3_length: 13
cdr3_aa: CASSGRIVNTQYF
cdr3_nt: TGTGCCAGCAGCGGGAGGATTGTGAATACGCAGTATTTT

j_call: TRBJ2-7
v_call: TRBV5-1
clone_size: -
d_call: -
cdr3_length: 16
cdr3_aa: CASSLSRGPLSYEQYF
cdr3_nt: TGCGCCAGCAGCTTGTCCAGGGGCCCCTTAAGCTACGAGCAGTACTTC

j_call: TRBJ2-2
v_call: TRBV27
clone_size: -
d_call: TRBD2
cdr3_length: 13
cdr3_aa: CASTRRESGELFF
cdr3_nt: TGTGCCAGCACGCGGCGGGAGTCCGGGGAGCTGTTTTTT

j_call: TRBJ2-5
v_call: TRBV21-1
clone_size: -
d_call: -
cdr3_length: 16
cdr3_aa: CASSKAWREPQETQYF
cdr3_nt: TGTGCCAGCAGCAAAGCATGGCGGGAGCCCCAAGAGACCCAGTACTTC

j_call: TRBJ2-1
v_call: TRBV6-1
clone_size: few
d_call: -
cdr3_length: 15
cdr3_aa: CASSEGFSSYNEQFF
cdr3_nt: TGTGCCAGCAGTGAAGGCTTCAGCTCCTACAATGAGCAGTTCTTC